This TCR beta chain was retrieved from a study of beta chain features in type 1 diabetes. Study observations and caveats: The naive, central memory and Treg TCRB repertoires looked more alike in patients than they did in healthy donors.

There are 15 residues in the CDR3. Between the trimmed V and J ends, which lost 2 bases and 1 base, there was a span of 12 bases. CDR1 and CDR2 from the germline V gene are SGHDT and YYEEEE. Sequenced material consisted of expressed TCRB transcripts (all of the isolated RNA was reverse transcribed). Method: immunoSEQ multiplex PCR; TCRdb's copy keeps in-frame clones and lacks some. The sample holds around 44,000 clones; approximately 49% are singletons and the top ten take roughly 0.27%. Isolation of CD4+ naive, central memory, regulatory and stem cell-like memory cells was achieved by sorting via CD45RO/CCR7/CD25/CD127/CD95/CD27. A word on this clone: Its antigen is still unknown.

The chain links TRBV5-6 to TRBJ2-5; TRBD2 might be the D (6 bases). This TCR was recovered from a woman aged 30 to 39 in good health. The source material was stem cell memory CD4+ T cells from blood. CDR3 sequence (DNA): TGTGCCAGCAGCTTCGTTTGGAGGGGCCAAGAGACCCAGTACTTC. It is translated as CASSFVWRGQETQYF.